Below, 16 T cell receptor beta chains from the same sample are listed, as sequenced in a study of shared clonotypes between healthy human individuals. Sequencing used immunoSEQ multiplex PCR; TCRdb keeps in-frame clones, though not all of them. The table includes 1 million to 1.2 million clones, about 80% detected once. Sample: memory CD4+ T cells from PBMCs. Subset specified: CD45RA-negative fraction. The origin of the receptors is a man younger than 30 in good health. Some clones in this sample may be carry-over from other donors' samples.

This clone was counted at least ten times. This rearrangement joins TRBV18 to TRBJ2-3, with 7 positions matching TRBD1. Losses at the gene ends were 2 bases for V and 1 base for J; bases not matched to a gene: 3. The CDR3 consists of 15 residues. Germline lookup yields CDR1 KGHSH and CDR2 LQKENI. The CDR3 reads CASSPGQVGTDTQYF. The CDR3 DNA reads TGTGCCAGCTCACCAGGACAGGTTGGCACAGATACGCAGTATTTT.

The rearrangement joins TRBV15 to TRBJ2-5; D remains unclear. The V gene's germline CDR1 is LNHNV and CDR2 YYDKDF (reference sequence). This CDR3 region has 15 residues. Between the trimmed V and J ends, which lost 0 bases and 6 bases, there was a span of 14 bases. The CDR3 loop reads CATSRDLGGTKTQYF. CDR3 nucleotide sequence: TGTGCCACCAGCAGAGATCTGGGCGGAACCAAGACCCAGTACTTC.

The chain is built from TRBV9 and TRBJ2-5; D is perhaps TRBD2 (7 bases). CDR3 length: 17 amino acids. The V end lost 2 bases, the J end lost 0 bases, and 17 bases lay between the germline ends. Germline values: CDR1 SGDLS, CDR2 YYNGEE. In DNA, the CDR3 is TGTGCCAGCAGCGTCGGGGGCGGGCGGGGGTACCAAGAGACCCAGTACTTC. Its protein product is CASSVGGGRGYQETQYF.

This CDR3 reads CASSSSTGADTQYF. CDR3 nucleotides: TGTGCCAGCAGCTCCTCGACGGGCGCAGATACGCAGTATTTT. The V and J genes are TRBV7-9 and TRBJ2-3, with D hard to call. V lost 4 bases, J lost 4 bases, and 12 bases lay in between. Germline lookup yields CDR1 SEHNR and CDR2 FQNEAQ (reference sequence). The CDR3 has 14 residues.

The chain uses TRBV6-5 and TRBJ2-7; 9 nucleotides match TRBD1. Trimming cost V 6 bases and J 6 bases; bases outside gene matches: 12. In germline, CDR1 is MNHEY, CDR2 SVGAGI. The length of the CDR3 is 15 residues. DNA of the CDR3: TGTGCCAGCAGCGCTAACAGGGGGCGGTACGGCGAGCAGTACTTC. Translating gives CASSANRGRYGEQYF.

This clone was seen a handful of times. The chain recombines TRBV2 with TRBJ1-5; 9 positions match TRBD1. J lost 4 bases, V lost 5 bases, and 9 bases had no gene match. The CDR3 runs 16 residues. From germline, CDR1 is SNHLY and CDR2 FYNNEI. The CDR3 sequence: CASSSTSGTGNQPQHF. In DNA form, the CDR3 reads TGTGCCAGCAGTTCGACCTCCGGGACAGGGAATCAGCCCCAGCATTTT.

The rearrangement uses TRBV27 and TRBJ2-5; 8 nucleotides match TRBD2. Germline CDR1 reads MNHEY; CDR2 reads SMNVEV (reference sequence). The CDR3 extends over 15 amino acids. The V segment lost 7 bases and the J segment 1 base; nucleotides outside the gene matches: 8. Here the CDR3 DNA reads TGTGCCAGCACCTTCGCGGCGGGGGGCCAAGAGACCCAGTACTTC. Encoded protein: CASTFAAGGQETQYF.

This chain's CDR3 is CASSPGVAGEETQYF. In DNA, the CDR3 is TGTGCCAGCAGCCCGGGGGTAGCGGGAGAAGAGACCCAGTACTTC. The chain carries TRBV7-3 and TRBJ2-5, with 9 bases identical to TRBD2. Germline trimming cut 5 bases from V and 3 bases from J; bases unmatched to any gene: 7. This CDR3 comprises 15 residues. The germline V gene has CDR1 SGHTA and CDR2 FQGTGA.

In the case of this clone: This sample includes further DNA sequences coding for the same CDR3. The chain couples TRBV29-1 to TRBJ2-5, with D possibly being TRBD2 (5 bases). The V end lost 3 bases, the J end lost 2 bases, and 7 bases lay between the germline ends. The germline V gene encodes CDR1 SQVTM and CDR2 ANQGSEA. The CDR3 is made up of 12 amino acids. The CDR3: CSVEPGQETQYF. In DNA form, the CDR3 reads TGCAGCGTTGAGCCGGGGCAAGAGACCCAGTACTTC. Together with reference TRBV29-1 and TRBJ2-5, the CDR3 gives the full variable domain: SAVISQKPSRDICQRGTSLTIQCQVDSQVTMMFWYRQQPGQSLTLIATANQGSEATYESGFVIDKFPISRPNLTFSTLTVSNMSPEDSSIYLCSVEPGQETQYFGPGTRLLVL.

V gene TRBV7-2 combines with J gene TRBJ2-1, with TRBD2 matching 10 bases. Germline CDR1 reads SGHTA; CDR2 reads FQGNSA. V gave up 5 bases and J gave up 4 bases; unmatched junction bases: 11. CDR3 length: 17 amino acids. CDR3 DNA: TGTGCCAGCAGCCGACTGAGGACTAGCGGATTTTACAATGAGCAGTTCTTC. This encodes CASSRLRTSGFYNEQFF.

The chain recombines TRBV27 with TRBJ1-5; D is unclear. The CDR3 is 13 residues long. Germline CDR1 reads MNHEY; CDR2 reads SMNVEV (reference sequence). V lost 3 bases, J lost 7 bases, and 10 bases lay in between. DNA of the CDR3: TGTGCCAGCAGTTTCACGGCGGAACAGCCCCAGCATTTT. Protein: CASSFTAEQPQHF.

J is TRBJ1-4 and V is TRBV5-1; 9 positions match TRBD1. Germline CDR1 is SGHRS and CDR2 is YFSETQ. V shed 4 bases and J 11 bases; nucleotides not matched to a gene: 9. The CDR3 has 14 amino acids. The CDR3 nucleotides are TGCGCCAGCAGCCTTCCGGGACAGGGAGACAAACTGTTTTTT. The encoded protein is CASSLPGQGDKLFF.

V usage is TRBV28 and J usage is TRBJ2-7; TRBD1 matches 7 bases. The CDR3 is 12 amino acids. Germline V gene sequence: CDR1 MDHEN, CDR2 SYDVKM. The CDR3 here is CATGTAASEQYF. CDR3 sequence (DNA): TGTGCTACGGGGACAGCCGCCTCTGAGCAGTACTTC. Supplemented by reference TRBV28 and TRBJ2-7, the full variable domain reads DVKVTQSSRYLVKRTGEKVFLECVQDMDHENMFWYRQDPGLGLRLIYFSYDVKMKEKGDIPEGYSVSREKKERFSLILESASTNQTSMYLCATGTAASEQYFGPGTRLTVT.

This rearrangement joins TRBV15 to TRBJ2-1; TRBD2 agrees at 8 bases. Germline CDR1 reads LNHNV; CDR2 reads YYDKDF (reference sequence). With V trimmed by 5 bases and J by 1 base, 7 bases remained unmatched. The CDR3 contains 16 residues. The CDR3 sequence: CATSPSGSRSYNEQFF. CDR3 sequence (DNA): TGTGCCACCAGCCCGAGCGGGAGTAGGTCCTACAATGAGCAGTTCTTC.

The gene calls are TRBV14 and TRBJ2-5, with 9 nucleotides matching TRBD1. Trimming cost V 0 bases and J 4 bases; bases outside gene matches: 15. The CDR3 has 19 amino acids. The germline V gene has CDR1 SGHDN and CDR2 FVKESK. CDR3 region: CASSQDPRRRQGVLETQYF. In DNA form, the CDR3 reads TGTGCCAGCAGCCAAGATCCCAGACGACGACAGGGGGTTCTAGAGACCCAGTACTTC. Together with reference TRBV14 and TRBJ2-5, the CDR3 gives the full variable domain: EAGVTQFPSHSVIEKGQTVTLRCDPISGHDNLYWYRRVMGKEIKFLLHFVKESKQDESGMPNNRFLAERTGGTYSTLKVQPAELEDSGVYFCASSQDPRRRQGVLETQYFGPGTRLLVL.

The CDR3 spells CASSATSPFNTGELFF. The CDR3 DNA reads TGTGCCAGCAGCGCGACTAGCCCCTTTAACACCGGGGAGCTGTTTTTT. This chain links TRBV2 with TRBJ2-2; 7 bases are a match to TRBD2. The length of the CDR3 is 16 residues. Germline V lookup: CDR1 SNHLY, CDR2 FYNNEI. The trim removed 6 bases at V and 2 bases at J, leaving 9 bases unmatched.